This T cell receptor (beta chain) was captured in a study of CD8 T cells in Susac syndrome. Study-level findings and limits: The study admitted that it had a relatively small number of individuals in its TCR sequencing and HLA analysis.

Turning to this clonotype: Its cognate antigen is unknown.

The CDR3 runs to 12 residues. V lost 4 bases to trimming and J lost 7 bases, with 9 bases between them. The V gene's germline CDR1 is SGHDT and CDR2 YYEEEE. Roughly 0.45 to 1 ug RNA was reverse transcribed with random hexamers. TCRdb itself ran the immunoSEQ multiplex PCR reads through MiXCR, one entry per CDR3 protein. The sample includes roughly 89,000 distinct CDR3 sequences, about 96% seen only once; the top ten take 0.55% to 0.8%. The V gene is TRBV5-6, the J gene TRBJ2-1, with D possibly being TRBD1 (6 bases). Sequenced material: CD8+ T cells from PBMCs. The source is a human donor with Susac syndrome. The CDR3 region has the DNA TGTGCCAGCAGCGGAACAGGGAATGAGCAGTTCTTC. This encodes CASSGTGNEQFF.